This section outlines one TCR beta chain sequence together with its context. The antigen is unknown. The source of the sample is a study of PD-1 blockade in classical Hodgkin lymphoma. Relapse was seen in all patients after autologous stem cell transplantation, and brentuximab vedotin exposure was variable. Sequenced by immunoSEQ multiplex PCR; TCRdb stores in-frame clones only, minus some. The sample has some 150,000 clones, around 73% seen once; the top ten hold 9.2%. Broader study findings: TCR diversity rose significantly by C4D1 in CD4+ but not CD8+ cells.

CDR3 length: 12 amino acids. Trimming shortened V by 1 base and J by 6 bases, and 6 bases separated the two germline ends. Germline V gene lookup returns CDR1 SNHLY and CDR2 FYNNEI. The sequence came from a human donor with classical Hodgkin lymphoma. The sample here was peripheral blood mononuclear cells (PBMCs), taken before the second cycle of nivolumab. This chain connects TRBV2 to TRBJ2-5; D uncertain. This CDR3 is CASSEEHKTQYF. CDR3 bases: TGTGCCAGCAGTGAAGAGCATAAGACCCAGTACTTC.